This TCR beta chain emerged from a study of a mutant IDH1 vaccine in newly diagnosed glioma. Study-level background: Onset of vaccination occurred 4-6 weeks following radiotherapy alone, or with temozolomide cycles. Study-level findings and limits: The occurrence of vaccine-induced immune responses was seen in roughly 93% of patients.

About this clone: Antigen: not known.

Using immunoSEQ multiplex PCR, the repertoire was profiled, and TCRdb retains in-frame clones only, with some absent. Here the sample spans tens of thousands of clones, around 81% being singletons. Time point denoted: week 35, safety follow-up. Doses of 300 ug of mutant IDH1 20-mer peptide were given with topical imiquimod. The CDR3 totals 15 residues. V shed 1 base, J shed 4 bases, and the junction held 5 bases outside the gene matches. Germline CDR1 reads SGHDT; CDR2 reads YYEEEE. The source was PBMCs, collected from a glioma patient whose treatment included an IDH1 peptide vaccine. The J gene is TRBJ2-3, the V gene TRBV5-6, with 8 positions matching TRBD2. The sequence was collected from a man aged 35-49 years with glioma. CDR3 in DNA: TGTGCCAGCAGCTTGTGGCGGGAGGTCGCAGATACGCAGTATTTT. It codes for CASSLWREVADTQYF.